The next 28 T cell receptor beta chains were all read from a single sample in a study of a mutant IDH1 vaccine in newly diagnosed glioma. Indicated time point: week 23, last vaccination. Doses of 300 ug of mutant IDH1 20-mer peptide were given with topical imiquimod. These receptors lack a known antigen. Sequencing was performed with immunoSEQ multiplex PCR; in TCRdb, only in-frame clones are kept and a portion is missing. The data hold 20,000 to 25,000 clones, with around 80% observed a single time. The sample consisted of PBMCs, taken from a glioma patient whose treatment included an IDH1 peptide vaccine. Receptors originate from a man aged 25 to 40 with glioma.

The CDR3 DNA reads TGTGCCAGCAGTGATCAACGGGAGGGAGGGGACGAGCAGTACTTC. Translating it yields CASSDQREGGDEQYF. The chain couples TRBV6-1 to TRBJ2-7; 8 bases agree with TRBD2. Unmatched junction bases numbered 9, after V lost 3 bases and J lost 5 bases. CDR3 size: 15 residues. Germline CDR1 and CDR2: MNHNS and SASEGT.

V is TRBV29-1 and J is TRBJ1-2; TRBD1 matches 8 bases. This CDR3 comprises 13 residues. Germline lookup yields CDR1 SQVTM and CDR2 ANQGSEA. V shed 8 bases and J 1 base; nucleotides not matched to a gene: 6. CDR3 sequence: CSTRQGSNYGYTF. In DNA, the CDR3 is TGCAGCACTAGACAGGGGAGTAACTATGGCTACACCTTC.

The CDR3 DNA follows: TGTGCCAGCAGTTTAATCAGGGGCCCTGAAGCTTTCTTT. It yields the protein CASSLIRGPEAFF. The chain has TRBV27 and TRBJ1-1; maybe TRBD1 (6 bases). The CDR3 covers 13 residues. The V end lost 2 bases, the J end lost 6 bases, and 10 bases lay between the germline ends. Germline values: CDR1 MNHEY, CDR2 SMNVEV (reference sequence).

This chain connects TRBV7-9 to TRBJ2-7; no reliable D call. The CDR3 totals 12 residues. Germline V gene lookup returns CDR1 SEHNR and CDR2 FQNEAQ (reference sequence). The ends were cut back, 7 bases at V and 3 bases at J, with 10 bases in the middle. The CDR3 DNA reads as TGTGCCAGCAACCTTCTGGGCTACGAGCAGTACTTC. This encodes CASNLLGYEQYF.

The chain combines TRBV7-8 with TRBJ2-7; D is perhaps TRBD2 (6 bases). This CDR3 is 14 amino acids long. Germline-derived CDR1 and CDR2 are SGHVS and FQNEAQ. V lost 5 bases and J 3 bases, leaving 14 bases between the germline ends. The CDR3 spells CASSPPGGIYEQYF. As DNA, the CDR3 is TGTGCCAGCAGCCCCCCCGGCGGGATCTACGAGCAGTACTTC. Full variable domain (remainder filled in from reference TRBV7-8 and TRBJ2-7): GAGVSQSPRYKVAKRGQDVALRCDPISGHVSLFWYQQALGQGPEFLTYFQNEAQLDKSGLPSDRFFAERPEGSVSTLKIQRTQQEDSAVYLCASSPPGGIYEQYFGPGTRLTVT.

This chain links TRBV7-2 with TRBJ2-7, with 8 nucleotides matching TRBD1. Trimming took 5 bases from V and 4 from J; bases not matched to a gene: 7. The V gene's germline CDR1 is SGHTA and CDR2 FQGNSA. The CDR3 totals 14 residues. CDR3 DNA sequence: TGTGCCAGCAGCATCTGGACAGGGAGGTACGAGCAGTACTTC. Protein sequence: CASSIWTGRYEQYF.

A few counts support this clone. This chain uses TRBV10-1 with TRBJ1-1; unclear D gene. The ends were cut back, 10 bases at V and 5 bases at J, with 17 bases in the middle. CDR1 is WNHNN, CDR2 SYGVQD, per germline (reference sequence). This CDR3 has 13 residues. The CDR3 coding sequence is TGCGCCACCTCTGGAGCCCTCGGGACTGAAGCTTTCTTT. This encodes CATSGALGTEAFF.

This clone appeared a few times. In DNA form, the CDR3 reads TGCGCCAGCAGCTCAAAGACAGGGGAGACTGAAGCTTTCTTT. Translated, it gives CASSSKTGETEAFF. The chain has TRBV5-1 and TRBJ1-1; 8 bases line up with TRBD1. Germline V lookup: CDR1 SGHRS, CDR2 YFSETQ. The CDR3 totals 14 residues. V was clipped by 3 bases and J by 5 bases; unmatched bases: 6.

The chain is built from TRBV19 and TRBJ1-1, with D possibly matching TRBD1 (5 bases). The V end lost 5 bases, the J end lost 0 bases, and 19 bases lay between the germline ends. This CDR3 region has 17 residues. The germline V gene encodes CDR1 LNHDA and CDR2 SQIVND (reference sequence). CDR3 nucleotides: TGTGCCAGTAGTCCTGGGACCGGGCAACTAATGAACACTGAAGCTTTCTTT. It encodes CASSPGTGQLMNTEAFF. The full variable domain, with the rest looked up from reference TRBV19 and TRBJ1-1, is DGGITQSPKYLFRKEGQNVTLSCEQNLNHDAMYWYRQDPGQGLRLIYYSQIVNDFQKGDIAEGYSVSREKKESFPLTVTSAQKNPTAFYLCASSPGTGQLMNTEAFFGQGTRLTVV.

The chain is built from TRBV19 and TRBJ2-1; D tentatively reads TRBD1 or TRBD2 (5 bases each). The CDR3 extends over 16 amino acids. Per the germline V gene, CDR1 is LNHDA and CDR2 is SQIVND (reference sequence). V lost 10 bases and J lost 2, with 21 bases in between. The CDR3 DNA follows: TGTGCCACCCGCCCCGGTGGGGGTATTGCCTACAATGAGCAGTTCTTC. Its protein product is CATRPGGGIAYNEQFF.

The V call is TRBV25-1, the J call TRBJ1-3; D remains ambiguous. The CDR3 spans 15 residues. CDR1 and CDR2 (germline): MGHDK, SYGVNS. V shed 1 base and J shed 1 base, with 8 bases lying between them. In nucleotides, the CDR3 is TGTGCCAGCAGTGAATTTGGCAGGTCTGGAAACACCATATATTTT. Its protein product is CASSEFGRSGNTIYF.

The chain uses TRBV19 and TRBJ1-2; D is uncertain. Germline CDR1 and CDR2: LNHDA and SQIVND (reference sequence). The CDR3 runs 13 residues. V was trimmed by 3 bases and J by 2 bases, leaving 7 bases between them. CDR3 sequence reads: CASSMDGNYGYTF. In DNA form, the CDR3 reads TGTGCCAGTAGTATGGACGGGAACTATGGCTACACCTTC.

The chain employs TRBV5-1 and TRBJ2-7, with D perhaps TRBD1 (6 bases). The CDR3 has 13 residues. Trimming took off 3 bases at V and 2 bases at J, with 9 bases between the two ends. Germline V gives CDR1 SGHRS, CDR2 YFSETQ. The CDR3 bases are TGCGCCAGCAGCTGGGACAAAGCCTACGAGCAGTACTTC. This gives the protein CASSWDKAYEQYF. The variable domain in full, completed from reference TRBV5-1 and TRBJ2-7, reads KAGVTQTPRYLIKTRGQQVTLSCSPISGHRSVSWYQQTPGQGLQFLFEYFSETQRNKGNFPGRFSGRQFSNSRSEMNVSTLELGDSALYLCASSWDKAYEQYFGPGTRLTVT.

The genes are TRBV5-4 and TRBJ2-5; TRBD1 matches at 8 bases. J lost 7 bases, V lost 4 bases, and 12 bases had no gene match. The CDR3 runs to 15 residues. Germline V gene lookup returns CDR1 SGHNT and CDR2 YYREEE (reference sequence). The CDR3 sequence is CASSDGQGAKRTQYF. The CDR3 region has the DNA TGTGCCAGCAGCGATGGACAGGGTGCCAAGAGGACCCAGTACTTC.

V is TRBV5-1 and J is TRBJ1-2; TRBD1 matches at 8 bases. The CDR3 has 13 amino acids. V shed 7 bases, J shed 5 bases, and the junction held 7 bases outside the gene matches. CDR1 is SGHRS and CDR2 is YFSETQ in the germline V gene. The CDR3 here is CASVGDRSYGYTF. The CDR3 nucleotides read TGCGCCAGCGTCGGGGACAGGAGTTATGGCTACACCTTC.

This chain links TRBV5-6 with TRBJ1-2; possibly TRBD1 for D (5 bases). Trimming took off 4 bases at V and 8 bases at J, with 21 bases between the two ends. The CDR3 totals 15 residues. Germline-derived CDR1 and CDR2 are SGHDT and YYEEEE. The CDR3 loop reads CASSPLWGRGIGYTF. CDR3 sequence (DNA): TGTGCCAGCAGCCCCCTCTGGGGACGGGGAATCGGCTACACCTTC. Looking up the rest from reference TRBV5-6 and TRBJ1-2 gives the full variable domain: DAGVTQSPTHLIKTRGQQVTLRCSPKSGHDTVSWYQQALGQGPQFIFQYYEEEERQRGNFPDRFSGHQFPNYSSELNVNALLLGDSALYLCASSPLWGRGIGYTFGSGTRLTVV.

The V call is TRBV18, the J call TRBJ1-2, with a possible D match to TRBD1 (5 bases). V gave up 8 bases and J gave up 7 bases, with 29 bases separating them. The CDR3 is 17 residues long. Per the germline V gene, CDR1 is KGHSH and CDR2 is LQKENI. The CDR3 spells CASPRTPVGQSWGGYTF. The DNA for the CDR3 is TGTGCCAGCCCCCGAACACCGGTCGGACAATCGTGGGGTGGCTACACCTTC.

V is TRBV4-1 and J is TRBJ2-7; no reliable D call. The CDR3 is made up of 14 amino acids. The V end lost 0 bases, the J end lost 2 bases, and 8 bases lay between the germline ends. The V gene's germline CDR1 is MGHRA and CDR2 YSYEKL. DNA for the CDR3: TGCGCCAGCAGCCAAGAGAGCAGTGCCTACGAGCAGTACTTC. Amino acids: CASSQESSAYEQYF.

The rearrangement uses TRBV6-5 and TRBJ1-1, with D perhaps matching TRBD1 (5 bases). The germline V and J ends were trimmed by 0 bases and 10 bases, with 15 bases remaining between them. Looked up from germline, CDR1 is MNHEY and CDR2 is SVGAGI. This CDR3 has 14 residues. CDR3 protein: CASSYSQGRLGAFF. The CDR3 DNA reads as TGTGCCAGCAGTTACTCGCAGGGCAGGTTGGGAGCTTTCTTT.

The table lists this clone with a few counts. The V gene is TRBV5-1, the J gene TRBJ1-1, with D maybe TRBD1 (5 bases). CDR3 length: 11 residues. The ends were cut back, 3 bases at V and 11 bases at J, with 11 bases in the middle. Germline V gene data show CDR1 as SGHRS and CDR2 as YFSETQ. CDR3 in DNA: TGCGCCAGCAGCTCGGTCGAGGGGGCTTTCTTT. Amino acid sequence: CASSSVEGAFF. Variable domain in full (rest from reference TRBV5-1 and TRBJ1-1): KAGVTQTPRYLIKTRGQQVTLSCSPISGHRSVSWYQQTPGQGLQFLFEYFSETQRNKGNFPGRFSGRQFSNSRSEMNVSTLELGDSALYLCASSSVEGAFFGQGTRLTVV.

The rearrangement links TRBV5-1 to TRBJ2-2; 11 nucleotides agree with TRBD2. The trim removed 0 bases at V and 7 bases at J, leaving 5 bases unmatched. Germline lookup yields CDR1 SGHRS and CDR2 YFSETQ. The CDR3 loop spans 16 amino acids. This CDR3 reads CASSLVRLAGGGELFF. CDR3 nucleotide sequence: TGCGCCAGCAGCTTGGTACGGCTAGCGGGAGGCGGGGAGCTGTTTTTT.

The chain has TRBV7-2 and TRBJ1-1; 8 bases align to TRBD1. The CDR3 totals 14 residues. CDR1 is SGHTA and CDR2 is FQGNSA in the germline V gene. Trimming cost V 4 bases and J 1 base; bases outside gene matches: 2. CDR3 sequence (DNA): TGTGCCAGCAGCTACGACAGGGGGAACACTGAAGCTTTCTTT. This translates into CASSYDRGNTEAFF. Looking up the rest from reference TRBV7-2 and TRBJ1-1 gives the full variable domain: GAGVSQSPSNKVTEKGKDVELRCDPISGHTALYWYRQSLGQGLEFLIYFQGNSAPDKSGLPSDRFSAERTGGSVSTLTIQRTQQEDSAVYLCASSYDRGNTEAFFGQGTRLTVV.

This clone was detected once. V is TRBV9 and J is TRBJ1-1; D is ambiguous. Trimming shortened V by 4 bases and J by 4 bases, and 11 bases separated the two germline ends. Per germline, CDR1 SGDLS and CDR2 YYNGEE. This CDR3 is built from 13 residues. The CDR3: CASSPKWGTEAFF. As DNA, the CDR3 is TGTGCCAGCAGCCCTAAGTGGGGCACTGAAGCTTTCTTT.

The rearrangement links TRBV25-1 to TRBJ2-2, with D perhaps matching TRBD2 (5 bases). CDR1 and CDR2 (germline): MGHDK, SYGVNS. The CDR3 is 13 amino acids. Trimming stripped 8 bases from V and 2 bases from J, with 9 bases between. Here the CDR3 reads CASSSTNTGELFF. The CDR3 coding sequence is TGTGCCAGCTCTAGCACTAACACCGGGGAGCTGTTTTTT.

J is TRBJ1-1 and V is TRBV18; 8 bases match TRBD1. The ends lost 4 bases at V and 3 bases at J; junction bases unmatched: 10. The CDR3 is 16 amino acids. CDR1 and CDR2 (germline): KGHSH, LQKENI. The CDR3 DNA is TGTGCCAGCTCACGCGCGCCCGGGACAGGTCACACTGAAGCTTTCTTT. The encoded protein is CASSRAPGTGHTEAFF.

This clone was counted a few times. The chain is built from TRBV7-9 and TRBJ1-2, with 8 bases matching TRBD1. V was pared by 0 bases and J by 4 bases, with 4 bases of the junction left unmatched. This CDR3 contains 15 residues. Germline CDR1 SEHNR, CDR2 FQNEAQ (reference sequence). Written as DNA, the CDR3 is TGTGCCAGCAGCTTAGCCGGACAGGGCGGCTATGGCTACACCTTC. Its translation: CASSLAGQGGYGYTF.

This chain links TRBV6-5 with TRBJ2-1, with TRBD2 matching 9 bases. This CDR3 region has 12 residues. With V trimmed by 11 bases and J by 6 bases, 5 bases remained unmatched. CDR1 is MNHEY and CDR2 is SVGAGI in the germline V gene. The CDR3 sequence is CAVLAGINEQFF. The CDR3 nucleotides are TGTGCCGTACTAGCGGGCATCAATGAGCAGTTCTTC.

The V gene is TRBV21-1, the J gene TRBJ2-2; the table calls TRBD1, which could not be checked here. TRBV21-1 is labeled a pseudogene. This CDR3 spans 14 amino acids. In nucleotides, the CDR3 is TGTGCCAGCAGCCCCCACAGAAACACCGGGGAGCTGTTTTTT. It codes for CASSPHRNTGELFF.